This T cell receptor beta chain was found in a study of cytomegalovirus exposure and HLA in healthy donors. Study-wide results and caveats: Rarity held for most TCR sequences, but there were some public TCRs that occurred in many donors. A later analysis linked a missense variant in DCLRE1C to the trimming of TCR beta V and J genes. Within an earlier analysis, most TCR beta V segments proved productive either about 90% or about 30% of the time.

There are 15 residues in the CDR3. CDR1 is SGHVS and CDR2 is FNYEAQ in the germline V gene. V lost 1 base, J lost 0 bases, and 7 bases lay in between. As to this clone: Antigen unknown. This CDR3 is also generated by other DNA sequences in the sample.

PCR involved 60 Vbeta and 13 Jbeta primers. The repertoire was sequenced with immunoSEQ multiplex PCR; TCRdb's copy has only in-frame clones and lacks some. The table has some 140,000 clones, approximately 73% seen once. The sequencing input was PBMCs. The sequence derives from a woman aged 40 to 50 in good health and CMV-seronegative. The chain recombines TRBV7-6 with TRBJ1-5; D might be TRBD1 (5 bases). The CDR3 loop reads CASSLEGDSNQPQHF. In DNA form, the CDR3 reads TGTGCCAGCAGCTTAGAAGGGGATAGCAATCAGCCCCAGCATTTT.